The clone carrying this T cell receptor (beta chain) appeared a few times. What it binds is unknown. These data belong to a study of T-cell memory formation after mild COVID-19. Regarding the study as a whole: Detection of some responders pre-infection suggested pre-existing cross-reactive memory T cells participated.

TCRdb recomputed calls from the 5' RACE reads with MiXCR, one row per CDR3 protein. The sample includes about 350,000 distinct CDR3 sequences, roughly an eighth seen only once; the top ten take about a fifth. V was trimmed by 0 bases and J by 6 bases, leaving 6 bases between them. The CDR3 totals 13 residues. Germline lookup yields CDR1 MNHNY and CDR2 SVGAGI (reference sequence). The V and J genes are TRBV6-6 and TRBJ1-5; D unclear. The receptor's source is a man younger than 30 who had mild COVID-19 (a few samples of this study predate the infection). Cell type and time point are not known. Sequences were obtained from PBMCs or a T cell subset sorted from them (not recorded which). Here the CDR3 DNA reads TGTGCCAGCAGTTACTCGAACGCTCAGCCCCAGCATTTT. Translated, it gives CASSYSNAQPQHF.